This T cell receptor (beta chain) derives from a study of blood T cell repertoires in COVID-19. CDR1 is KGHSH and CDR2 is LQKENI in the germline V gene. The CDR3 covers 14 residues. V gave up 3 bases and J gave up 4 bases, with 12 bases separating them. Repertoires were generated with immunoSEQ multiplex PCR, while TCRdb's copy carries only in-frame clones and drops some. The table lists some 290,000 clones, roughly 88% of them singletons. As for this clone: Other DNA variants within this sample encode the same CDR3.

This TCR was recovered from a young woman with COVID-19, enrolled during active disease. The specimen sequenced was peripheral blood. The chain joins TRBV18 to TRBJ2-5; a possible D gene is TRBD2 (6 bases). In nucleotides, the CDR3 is TGTGCCAGCTCACCGGGACTCGCCCCAGAGACCCAGTACTTC. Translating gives CASSPGLAPETQYF. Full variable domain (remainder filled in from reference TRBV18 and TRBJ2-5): NAGVMQNPRHLVRRRGQEARLRCSPMKGHSHVYWYRQLPEEGLKFMVYLQKENIIDESGMPKERFSAEFPKEGPSILRIQQVVRGDSAAYFCASSPGLAPETQYFGPGTRLLVL.